The clone carrying this T cell receptor (beta chain) was found many times. Sample time point: longitudinal time-point 3. It was from 2 million PBMCs stored at -80 C that the unsorted libraries were obtained. The method for making cDNA was 5'RACE, and it used 10-nucleotide random UMIs. Every sequencing run generated over 160 million TCR-beta sequences from 15-18 subjects. A single record per CDR3 protein comes from TCRdb applying MiXCR to the 5' RACE reads. The sample consists of around 100,000 distinct CDR3 sequences, 9.5% to 14% of them appearing once. Looked up from germline, CDR1 is SGHRS and CDR2 is YFSETQ. J lost 4 bases, V lost 4 bases, and 10 bases had no gene match. The CDR3 is 15 amino acids. The sample belongs to a study of neurological immune-mediated disorders.

The sample comprised PBMCs. The chain joins TRBV5-1 to TRBJ1-2, with 7 bases lining up with TRBD1. This receptor was taken from a female donor with HTLV-1-associated myelopathy (HAM/TSP). This CDR3 is CASSPEGAIGYGYTF. The CDR3 DNA is TGCGCCAGCAGCCCGGAGGGGGCTATTGGCTATGGCTACACCTTC.